This TCR beta chain was identified in a study of T cell changes during pregnancy in multiple sclerosis. Repertoires were generated with immunoSEQ multiplex PCR, while TCRdb's copy carries only in-frame clones and drops some. There are 35,000 to 45,000 clones in the sample; about 91% occur only once, and 0.73% lies in the top ten. Between the trimmed V and J ends, which lost 4 bases and 4 bases, there was a span of 10 bases. Germline CDR1 reads MDHEN; CDR2 reads SYDVKM. This CDR3 contains 13 residues. The TCR sequence derives from a female donor with multiple sclerosis, enrolled in a pregnancy study. The chain couples TRBV28 to TRBJ1-2, with no clear D. The sequencing used CD4+ T cells from peripheral blood mononuclear cells, collected before pregnancy. This chain's CDR3 is CASSSGPPYGYTF. In DNA, the CDR3 is TGTGCCAGCAGTTCAGGTCCACCCTATGGCTACACCTTC.